Listed below are T cell receptor beta chains from one sample, sequenced in a study of early T cells in non-severe SARS-CoV-2 infection. TCRdb reanalysed the 5' RACE reads using MiXCR and keeps one entry per CDR3 protein. The repertoire holds roughly 27,000 distinct CDR3 sequences, with about 9.5% as singletons. Sequencing used whole blood. The receptors derive from an adult who was a healthcare worker with PCR-confirmed SARS-CoV-2 infection or an uninfected control (not recorded which). CDR3s include the opening cysteine and the closing phenylalanine or tryptophan. The D gene is left open where the match is weak. The size field is filled for only some rows; it gives once, few, many or a size class.

d_call	clone_size	v_call	j_call	cdr3_aa	cdr3_nt
.	medium-sized	TRBV9	TRBJ2-5	CASSVLENQETQYF	TGTGCCAGCAGCGTATTAGAGAATCAAGAGACCCAGTACTTC
.	.	TRBV6-5	TRBJ1-3	CASSYGATSGNTIYF	TGTGCCAGCAGTTACGGCGCTACCTCTGGAAACACCATATATTTT
TRBD1	few	TRBV20-1	TRBJ2-1	CSAAVSGTEYNEQFF	TGCAGTGCTGCGGTATCCGGGACAGAGTACAATGAGCAGTTCTTC
.	.	TRBV7-9	TRBJ1-3	CASSLNPGNTIYF	TGTGCCAGCAGCTTAAACCCGGGGAACACCATATATTTT
TRBD2	.	TRBV6-2/TRBV6-3	TRBJ2-4	CAGSPGLAFPQYF	TGTGCCGGTTCCCCGGGACTAGCATTCCCTCAGTACTTC
TRBD2	many	TRBV6-4	TRBJ2-3	CASSSGLAGSDTQYF	TGTGCCAGCAGTAGCGGACTAGCGGGGTCAGATACGCAGTATTTT
.	many	TRBV7-6	TRBJ1-4	CASSLAESGELFF	TGTGCCAGCAGCTTAGCGGAATCCGGGGAACTGTTTTTT
.	few	TRBV7-6	TRBJ2-5	CASSFLDQETQYF	TGTGCCAGCAGCTTCCTAGATCAGGAGACCCAGTACTTC
TRBD2	many	TRBV20-1	TRBJ2-1	CSAGRGGYPGDEQFF	TGCAGTGCAGGGCGGGGGGGATACCCCGGCGATGAGCAGTTCTTC
.	.	TRBV10-3	TRBJ1-5	CAISEGNQPQHF	TGTGCCATCAGTGAGGGGAATCAGCCCCAGCATTTT
.	many	TRBV30	TRBJ2-2	CARSPGPNTGELFF	TGTGCCAGATCACCGGGACCGAACACCGGGGAGCTGTTTTTT
.	many	TRBV3-1	TRBJ2-7	CASRLQGSEQYF	TGTGCCAGCAGACTACAGGGAAGCGAGCAGTACTTC
.	many	TRBV7-8	TRBJ2-7	CASSWEAGINSTEQYF	TGTGCCAGCAGCTGGGAGGCCGGCATCAATTCCACCGAGCAGTACTTC
TRBD2	many	TRBV7-3	TRBJ2-2	CASRSGGITGELFF	TGTGCCAGTCGTAGCGGGGGTATCACCGGGGAGCTGTTTTTT
.	many	TRBV6-1	TRBJ2-3	CASSEFHRVRTTDTQYF	TGTGCCAGCAGTGAATTCCACAGGGTCCGAACCACAGATACGCAGTATTTT
.	few	TRBV29-1	TRBJ1-5	CSVAGSDQPQHF	TGCAGCGTCGCAGGGAGCGATCAGCCCCAGCATTTT
.	.	TRBV4-2	TRBJ1-5	CASSFRDQPQHF	TGTGCCAGCAGCTTCAGGGATCAGCCCCAGCATTTT
.	many	TRBV14	TRBJ1-2	CASSPTDSYGYTF	TGTGCCAGCAGCCCTACAGATTCCTATGGCTACACCTTC
.	many	TRBV7-9	TRBJ1-1	CASSFGENTEAFF	TGTGCCAGCAGCTTCGGAGAAAACACTGAAGCTTTCTTT
TRBD1	many	TRBV18	TRBJ2-1	CASSVQGDSSYNEQFF	TGTGCCAGCTCAGTACAGGGGGATAGCTCCTACAATGAGCAGTTCTTC
.	many	TRBV7-9	TRBJ1-2	CASSLGEYGYTF	TGTGCCAGCAGCTTAGGGGAATATGGCTACACCTTC
TRBD1	many	TRBV18	TRBJ1-5	CASSRSGGDQPQHF	TGTGCCAGCTCACGATCAGGGGGGGATCAGCCCCAGCATTTT